This entry describes one T cell receptor beta chain. Its antigen is unidentified. This record comes from a study of blood T cell dynamics during melanoma immunotherapy. Overall study: Standard first-line treatment here was pembrolizumab or nivolumab plus ipilimumab in metastatic melanoma.

Method: immunoSEQ multiplex PCR; TCRdb's copy keeps in-frame clones and lacks some. The data contain approximately 25,000 clones, around nine tenths of them singletons. The sample's time point: pre-treatment baseline. The CDR3 extends over 17 amino acids. In germline, CDR1 is SGHTA, CDR2 FQGNSA. V shed 0 bases, J shed 0 bases, and the junction held 5 bases outside the gene matches. Study-level results: At W3, later disease-control patients showed bifurcated PBMC repertoire changes, unlike progressors.

J is TRBJ2-7 and V is TRBV7-2; TRBD2 agrees at 10 bases. Here the sequenced sample was blood, taken from a patient treated with checkpoint blockade. This receptor was taken from a human donor with melanoma. The CDR3 protein is CASSLAVLAGSSYEQYF. CDR3 bases: TGTGCCAGCAGCTTAGCGGTACTAGCGGGGAGCTCCTACGAGCAGTACTTC.